A selection of T cell receptor beta chains follows, all from one sample in a study of blood T cell repertoires in COVID-19. TCRdb's copy holds only in-frame clones and misses some; the assay was immunoSEQ multiplex PCR. This table holds hundreds of thousands of clones, around nine tenths found once. Specimen: PBMCs or T cells enriched from blood (not recorded which). These TCRs come from a woman between 55 and 75 years old in a cohort exposed to, infected with or recovered from COVID-19 (not recorded which). CDR3s leave out the opening cysteine and the closing phenylalanine or tryptophan. Fields, in order: clone size, D gene, J gene, V gene, CDR3 protein. D genes are given only for firm matches. Not every row has a clone size; where given, it reads once, few, many or a size class.

>NA|NA|TRBJ2-7|TRBV2
ASSSRGTVSYEQY
>NA|NA|TRBJ2-1|TRBV7-8
ASSFYILSRESSYNEQF
>NA|TRBD2|TRBJ2-7|TRBV6-5
ASSSGTSGPSYEQY
>few|NA|TRBJ1-5|TRBV24-1
ATSESRGSNQPQH
>NA|TRBD2|TRBJ2-1|TRBV2
ASSDPGLAGRNEQF
>NA|TRBD1|TRBJ1-4|TRBV11-2
ASSLFVGRQGEKLF
>once|NA|TRBJ2-3|TRBV5-1
ASSLRDTQY
>NA|TRBD1|TRBJ2-5|TRBV5-1
ASSLRGDRGPGETQY
>NA|NA|TRBJ1-6|TRBV7-2
ASSKTGIFNSPLH
>NA|NA|TRBJ1-5|TRBV28
ASSFPLREFNQPQH
>NA|NA|TRBJ1-1|TRBV7-3
ASSFKQGTEAF
>once|TRBD1|TRBJ2-7|TRBV5-1
ASRPGQSLYEQY
>NA|NA|TRBJ2-3|TRBV18
ASRQGTDTQY
>NA|NA|TRBJ1-3|TRBV3-1/TRBV3-2
ASSQGGLLSGNTIY
>NA|TRBD1|TRBJ2-7|TRBV6-5
ASSYTNRGRSSEQY
>NA|TRBD2|TRBJ2-5|TRBV19
ASSRTSGSRETQY
>NA|TRBD2|TRBJ2-3|TRBV11-2
ASSFISGRSTDTQY
>NA|TRBD1|TRBJ2-4|TRBV5-4
ASSQQGAKNIQY
>NA|NA|TRBJ2-5|TRBV18
ASSPPGHGGETQY
>NA|NA|TRBJ1-5|TRBV3-1/TRBV3-2
ASSHSGTRNSNQPQH
>NA|TRBD1|TRBJ1-4|TRBV5-4
ASSWQGAGEKLF
>NA|TRBD1|TRBJ2-7|TRBV18
ASSLPGGYEQY
>NA|NA|TRBJ2-2|TRBV27
ASSLQGLNTGELF
>once|NA|TRBJ2-1|TRBV29-1
SVAGNNYNEQF
>NA|NA|TRBJ2-6|TRBV11-2
ASSFGQPLGANVLT
>NA|TRBD1|TRBJ1-1|TRBV7-3
ASSFNQGAITEAF
>NA|NA|TRBJ2-7|TRBV4-1
ASSQVRGGSYEQY
>NA|TRBD2|TRBJ2-7|TRBV5-1
ASSLISSGRGFEQY
>NA|NA|TRBJ2-7|TRBV6-2/TRBV6-3
ASSFQGPNEQY